This is a list of T cell receptor beta chains from one sample in a study of shared clonotypes between healthy human individuals. Some clones are missing from TCRdb's copy, which holds only in-frame ones; the method was immunoSEQ multiplex PCR. The sample holds about 1.9 million clones, 80% to 95% seen once. The sample comprised naive CD8+ T cells from PBMCs. Receptors were obtained from a man aged 18 to 29 in good health. Some clones in this sample may be carry-over from other donors' samples. Both conserved end residues are part of each CDR3. A D gene is named only where the DNA matches it firmly. Size is stated for part of the rows, as once, few or many counts, or as a class when the clone is expanded.

TRBV5-1,TRBJ2-3,-,-,TGCGCCAGCAGCTTGGTCGCCGCTCGCACAGATACGCAGTATTTT,CASSLVAARTDTQYF
TRBV4-2,TRBJ1-1,-,TRBD1,TGTGCCAGCAGCCAGATGACAGGGCACACTGAAGCTTTCTTT,CASSQMTGHTEAFF
TRBV5-6,TRBJ1-1,once,-,TGTGCCAGCAGCTCGAGCTGGGACCCGGTGAACACTGAAGCTTTCTTT,CASSSSWDPVNTEAFF
TRBV9,TRBJ2-1,once,-,TGTGCCAGCAGTTGGCAAGGGCAAAATGAGCAGTTCTTC,CASSWQGQNEQFF
TRBV27,TRBJ1-2,-,TRBD1,TGTGCCAGCAGTTTTCTCGCCGGGACAGGCGGCTACACCTTC,CASSFLAGTGGYTF
TRBV25-1,TRBJ1-2,-,TRBD1,TGTGCCAGCAGTGGCCTCTTGGACAGGGTAAACTATGGCTACACCTTC,CASSGLLDRVNYGYTF
TRBV4-1,TRBJ2-7,-,TRBD2,TGCGCCAGCAGCCAAGGGACTAGCGGGCTATACGAGCAGTACTTC,CASSQGTSGLYEQYF
TRBV2,TRBJ2-7,once,TRBD2,TGTGCCAGCAGGGGGGCTAGCGGGCTTACAACCTACGAGCAGTACTTC,CASRGASGLTTYEQYF
TRBV7-3,TRBJ2-1,-,TRBD2,TGTGCCAGCAGCTTAAGCGGGAGGGCACGGAATGAGCAGTTCTTC,CASSLSGRARNEQFF
TRBV6-5,TRBJ2-7,-,TRBD2,TGTGCCAGCAGTCACCTAGCGGGGCAAGGCTACGAGCAGTACTTC,CASSHLAGQGYEQYF
TRBV7-2,TRBJ1-1,once,-,TGTGCCAGCAGCTTAATAAATCTGAACACTGAAGCTTTCTTT,CASSLINLNTEAFF
TRBV7-2,TRBJ2-5,-,TRBD2,TGTGCCAGCTCACCCGGGACTAGCGGGATTAGGCTAGAGACCCAGTACTTC,CASSPGTSGIRLETQYF
TRBV28,TRBJ2-7,-,-,TGTGCCAGCAGTTTGTCCGCGTACTACGAGCAGTACTTC,CASSLSAYYEQYF
TRBV10-3,TRBJ1-2,-,TRBD1,TGTGCCATCAGTGAGATCGGGCCAGGGGGCGACTATGGCTACACCTTC,CAISEIGPGGDYGYTF
TRBV5-4,TRBJ2-1,-,-,TGTGCCAGCAGCTTTTGGGGTGGGGGCTCCTACAATGAGCAGTTCTTC,CASSFWGGGSYNEQFF
TRBV10-3,TRBJ2-1,-,-,TGTGCCATCAGGGACCCGCTAGCCAGGGATTACAATGAGCAGTTCTTC,CAIRDPLARDYNEQFF
TRBV27,TRBJ2-3,once,TRBD2,TGTGCCAGCAGCCAATTTAGGCTAGCGGAGGGCACAGATACGCAGTATTTT,CASSQFRLAEGTDTQYF
TRBV28,TRBJ1-1,-,-,TGTGCCAGCAGTTCCGCATGGGGCGCGACTGAAGCTTTCTTT,CASSSAWGATEAFF
TRBV9,TRBJ2-7,-,-,TGTGCCAGCAGCGCGTTCGGGGGTGGCTCCTACGAGCAGTACTTC,CASSAFGGGSYEQYF
TRBV29-1,TRBJ2-7,-,-,TGCAGCGTTGAATTACAGTCCTACGAGCAGTACTTC,CSVELQSYEQYF
TRBV4-1,TRBJ2-7,-,TRBD1,TGCGCCAGCAGCCATAACGACAGGGGAGGTTACGAGCAGTACTTC,CASSHNDRGGYEQYF
TRBV6-1,TRBJ1-5,-,-,TGTGCCAGCAGTGATTTCGCCCATGGCAATCAGCCCCAGCATTTT,CASSDFAHGNQPQHF
TRBV9,TRBJ2-7,-,-,TGTGCCAGCAGCGTAGGCGCCAGGACTACATCCTACGAGCAGTACTTC,CASSVGARTTSYEQYF
TRBV4-1,TRBJ2-5,-,TRBD2,TGCGCCAGCAGCCCCCGGCGAACTAGCGGGGGGGAGACCCAGTACTTC,CASSPRRTSGGETQYF
TRBV6-1,TRBJ2-5,-,-,TGTGCCAGCAGTGACCACGGCCGGGACTTTTTGGAGACCCAGTACTTC,CASSDHGRDFLETQYF
TRBV27,TRBJ1-2,-,-,TGTGCCAGCAGCGAAGGAGGGACGGCTGATAACTATGGCTACACCTTC,CASSEGGTADNYGYTF
TRBV15,TRBJ2-3,-,TRBD2,TGTGCCACTCAGGTAAGGGGCTGGACTAGCCCTAGCACAGATACGCAGTATTTT,CATQVRGWTSPSTDTQYF
TRBV12-5,TRBJ2-3,-,TRBD1,TGTGCTAGTGGCCGCTTCGGACAGGCCCCGAGCACAGATACGCAGTATTTT,CASGRFGQAPSTDTQYF
TRBV19,TRBJ1-4,-,-,TGTGCCAGTAGTACGGCTTCCAATGAAAAACTGTTTTTT,CASSTASNEKLFF
TRBV28,TRBJ2-7,-,TRBD1,TGTGCCAGCAGTTCAGCTACAGGGGGCGTGCAGTACTTC,CASSSATGGVQYF
TRBV5-1,TRBJ2-3,-,TRBD1,TGCGCCAGCAGCTCCGGACAGGGTGTGGGGACAGATACGCAGTATTTT,CASSSGQGVGTDTQYF
TRBV5-1,TRBJ2-1,-,-,TGCGCCAGCAGCTTGGGAGGGCGGGCGCACCTATACAATGAGCAGTTCTTC,CASSLGGRAHLYNEQFF
TRBV7-9,TRBJ2-3,-,-,TGTGCCAGTAGACGACAGGGAGGAACAGATACGCAGTATTTT,CASRRQGGTDTQYF
TRBV7-8,TRBJ1-1,few,-,TGTGCCAGCAGCGCGTATCCGAACACTGAAGCTTTCTTT,CASSAYPNTEAFF
TRBV30,TRBJ2-5,-,-,TGTGCCTGGAGTGTACCGGGCGGAGGGAGGATCGGCTTAAGAGAGACCCAGTACTTC,CAWSVPGGGRIGLRETQYF
TRBV9,TRBJ1-2,-,TRBD1,TGTGCCAGCAGTCCGGGACAGAAAAATGGCTACACCTTC,CASSPGQKNGYTF
TRBV9,TRBJ2-5,-,TRBD1,TGTGCCAGCAGCGTAGGAGACAGGGGGCTGGGAGAGACCCAGTACTTC,CASSVGDRGLGETQYF
TRBV18,TRBJ1-1,-,-,TGTGCCAGCTCACCACCCCTGGGGGCCACTGAAGCTTTCTTT,CASSPPLGATEAFF
TRBV11-2,TRBJ2-7,-,-,TGTGCCAGCAGCTTACCCGGGCAGGGACCCTACGAGCAGTACTTC,CASSLPGQGPYEQYF
TRBV6-6,TRBJ2-7,-,TRBD1,TGTGCCAGCAGTCAGCTGGACAGGTCTATCTACGAGCAGTACTTC,CASSQLDRSIYEQYF
TRBV7-3,TRBJ2-7,-,-,TGTGCCAGCAGCCCAGAAGCGGGTTTCCTCATCGAGCAGTACTTC,CASSPEAGFLIEQYF
TRBV28,TRBJ1-4,-,-,TGTGCCAGCAGAGGAACTTCCGACCCATATGAAAAACTGTTTTTT,CASRGTSDPYEKLFF
TRBV28,TRBJ2-7,once,-,TGTGCCAGCAGTTCCGCTCAGGGGATTCCCTACGAGCAGTACTTC,CASSSAQGIPYEQYF
TRBV19,TRBJ1-2,-,-,TGTGCCAGTAGTATAGACTCGGGTCATCCCTTGGCAGATGGCTACACCTTC,CASSIDSGHPLADGYTF
TRBV4-1,TRBJ1-2,-,-,TGCGCCAGCAGCCCTACCGAGGCCTATGGCTACACCTTC,CASSPTEAYGYTF